A single sample is the source of the 17 T cell receptor beta chains below, sequenced in a study of control samples from healthy donors and cancer patients. Measured with immunoSEQ multiplex PCR; TCRdb has only the in-frame clones, and not every one. The table includes about 58,000 clones, about 87% detected once. The sequenced sample was PBMCs. These receptors were obtained from a woman between 55 and 75 years old with lung cancer.

J is TRBJ1-5 and V is TRBV6-5; 9 bases line up with TRBD1. The CDR3 consists of 15 residues. Germline V CDR1 and CDR2: MNHEY, SVGAGI. Trimming cost V 7 bases and J 4 bases; bases outside gene matches: 8. The CDR3 DNA reads as TGTGCCAGCAATCGGGACAGGGAGAAAAATCAGCCCCAGCATTTT. Protein sequence: CASNRDREKNQPQHF.

V gene TRBV28 combines with J gene TRBJ2-5; D gene unclear. V lost 6 bases and J 4 bases, leaving 6 bases between the germline ends. Germline V lookup: CDR1 MDHEN, CDR2 SYDVKM. CDR3 length equals 11 residues. Here the CDR3 DNA reads TGTGCCAGCAGGCATGGAGAGACCCAGTACTTC. It codes for CASRHGETQYF.

This clone came up once. V gene TRBV7-9 combines with J gene TRBJ1-5; no firm D call. Germline-derived CDR1 and CDR2 are SEHNR and FQNEAQ (reference sequence). Trimming pared 1 base from V and 1 base from J, leaving 11 bases between. CDR3 length: 16 residues. CDR3 DNA sequence: TGTGCCAGCAGCTTAGTAGCAGGAACAAGCAATCAGCCCCAGCATTTT. The encoded protein is CASSLVAGTSNQPQHF.

This sequence joins TRBV5-1 and TRBJ2-2; a possible D gene is TRBD1 (6 bases). Trimming left V 6 bases short and J 2 bases short, with 20 bases between. The CDR3 contains 17 residues. Germline CDR1 reads SGHRS; CDR2 reads YFSETQ. The chain's CDR3 is CASNLAVGAINTGELFF. The CDR3 coding sequence is TGCGCCAGCAATTTGGCGGTGGGGGCGATAAACACCGGGGAGCTGTTTTTT.

The rearrangement uses TRBV18 and TRBJ2-3; D perhaps matches TRBD2 (6 bases). The V end was cut by 0 bases, the J end by 0 bases, with 13 bases between. CDR3 length equals 17 residues. From germline, CDR1 is KGHSH and CDR2 LQKENI. Here the CDR3 DNA reads TGTGCCAGCTCACCACCGGTCGGGGGAACTAGCACAGATACGCAGTATTTT. Its protein is CASSPPVGGTSTDTQYF.

The gene calls are TRBV7-6 and TRBJ2-1; the match to TRBD2 covers 11 bases. The CDR3 runs to 15 residues. The germline V gene has CDR1 SGHVS and CDR2 FNYEAQ. The trim removed 3 bases at V and 7 bases at J, leaving 5 bases unmatched. CDR3 sequence (DNA): TGTGCCAGCAGCTTCCTAGCGGGGGGAGGGAATGAGCAGTTCTTC. It codes for CASSFLAGGGNEQFF.

This chain joins TRBV6-5 and TRBJ2-1; 7 bases fit TRBD2. The CDR3 has 15 amino acids. J lost 7 bases, V lost 7 bases, and 13 bases had no gene match. Per the germline V gene, CDR1 is MNHEY and CDR2 is SVGAGI. This chain's CDR3 is CASIPGSGGGNEQFF. The CDR3 region has the DNA TGTGCCAGCATCCCCGGGTCGGGGGGAGGGAATGAGCAGTTCTTC.

This chain links TRBV20-1 with TRBJ2-5; D gene uncertain. This CDR3 contains 11 residues. Per the germline V gene, CDR1 is DFQATT and CDR2 is SNEGSKA (reference sequence). The CDR3 here is CSVYLRRTQYF. CDR3 DNA sequence: TGCAGCGTTTACCTGAGGAGGACCCAGTACTTC.

The rearrangement joins TRBV19 to TRBJ1-4; TRBD1 matches at 7 bases. V trimming: 5 bases; J trimming: 7 bases; junction bases outside the gene matches: 7. Germline CDR1 reads LNHDA; CDR2 reads SQIVND (reference sequence). The CDR3 runs to 14 residues. The CDR3 here is CASSFLGQAEKLFF. CDR3 DNA sequence: TGTGCCAGTAGTTTCCTCGGACAGGCTGAAAAACTGTTTTTT.

V usage is TRBV5-4 and J usage is TRBJ2-1, with TRBD1 as a possible D gene (6 bases). V lost 7 bases, J lost 1 base, and 12 bases lay in between. Germline CDR1 reads SGHNT; CDR2 reads YYREEE (reference sequence). The CDR3 is 14 amino acids. This chain's CDR3 is CASERQESYNEQFF. Written as DNA, the CDR3 is TGTGCCAGCGAACGACAGGAGTCCTACAATGAGCAGTTCTTC.

This chain connects TRBV5-1 to TRBJ2-1, with 12 positions matching TRBD2. The CDR3 is made up of 15 amino acids. Germline CDR1 SGHRS, CDR2 YFSETQ. With 0 bases clipped from V and 8 bases from J, the junction kept 3 bases outside the gene matches. CDR3 coding DNA: TGCGCCAGCAGCTTGGGCCTAGCGGGAGGGGATGAGCAGTTCTTC. It yields the protein CASSLGLAGGDEQFF.

The V call is TRBV27, the J call TRBJ1-4, with a weak D call TRBD1 (5 bases). Germline V lookup: CDR1 MNHEY, CDR2 SMNVEV (reference sequence). V lost 5 bases, J lost 7 bases, and 17 bases lay in between. The CDR3 totals 15 residues. The CDR3 nucleotides are TGTGCCAGCAGTCCATGGGGCAGGAAGGCTGAAAAACTGTTTTTT. Its protein product is CASSPWGRKAEKLFF.

In the case of this clone: The same CDR3 also results from other DNA sequences found in this sample. This rearrangement joins TRBV5-1 to TRBJ2-5; tentatively, D is TRBD2 (6 bases). The V gene's germline CDR1 is SGHRS and CDR2 YFSETQ. V was shortened by 0 bases and J by 4 bases, with 13 bases between the two germline ends. The CDR3 contains 15 residues. The CDR3 here is CASSLGGSGLETQYF. CDR3 in DNA: TGCGCCAGCAGCTTGGGGGGGAGCGGGTTAGAGACCCAGTACTTC.

The V gene is TRBV9, the J gene TRBJ1-2, with D maybe TRBD1 (6 bases). V was trimmed by 4 bases and J by 2 bases, leaving 12 bases between them. The CDR3 is made up of 14 amino acids. Germline V gene data show CDR1 as SGDLS and CDR2 as YYNGEE. The chain's CDR3 is CASSPDTGNYGYTF. CDR3 sequence (DNA): TGTGCCAGCAGCCCTGACACAGGGAACTATGGCTACACCTTC.

The V and J genes are TRBV5-1 and TRBJ2-7; D call uncertain. V was pared by 3 bases and J by 2 bases, with 15 bases between. The length of the CDR3 is 15 residues. Germline V CDR1 and CDR2: SGHRS, YFSETQ. CDR3: CASSSGSSQTYEQYF. The CDR3 nucleotides read TGCGCCAGCAGCTCAGGCTCTAGTCAGACCTACGAGCAGTACTTC.

V is TRBV5-4 and J is TRBJ2-2, with 11 bases matching TRBD2. V shed 5 bases, J shed 3 bases, and the junction held 3 bases outside the gene matches. The germline CDR1 and CDR2 sequences are SGHNT and YYREEE (reference sequence). CDR3 length: 15 residues. The CDR3 is CASRLTSGDTGELFF. In DNA form, the CDR3 reads TGTGCCAGCAGGCTGACTAGCGGGGACACCGGGGAGCTGTTTTTT.

The rearrangement joins TRBV29-1 to TRBJ1-3; possible D gene TRBD1, 5 bases. Germline loops: CDR1 SQVTM, CDR2 ANQGSEA. The CDR3 sequence is 11 residues long. CDR3: CTVGDGNTIYF. As DNA, the CDR3 is TGCACCGTGGGGGACGGGAACACCATATATTTT.